This TCR beta chain was documented in a study of T cell responses to AZD1222 COVID-19 vaccine. The assay was immunoSEQ multiplex PCR, and TCRdb's table has in-frame clones only and misses some. The repertoire holds 70,000 to 95,000 clones, with 85% to 90% as singletons. The length of the CDR3 is 16 residues. Germline CDR1 SGHTS, CDR2 YDEGEE. Unmatched junction bases numbered 5, after V lost 4 bases and J lost 1 base. The starting material was peripheral blood, obtained on day 0 of MenACWY control vaccination. The TCR comes from an adult in good health. J is TRBJ2-5 and V is TRBV5-8; 12 nucleotides line up with TRBD2. The CDR3 region is CASSHGTSGFQETQYF. The CDR3 DNA follows: TGTGCCAGCAGCCACGGGACTAGCGGGTTCCAAGAGACCCAGTACTTC.